The present T cell receptor beta chain was sequenced within a study of T cells in Graves' hyperthyroidism and ophthalmopathy. Overall study results and limits: Stable hyperthyroidism was separated from ophthalmopathy by a model based on 13 V-J features. Onset of ophthalmopathy came a median 6.5 months after the model predicted it.

Graves' hyperthyroidism was deemed stable absent ophthalmopathy progression within 18 months. Patients were aged 18 to 65, had disease duration under 2 months, and had newly diagnosed hyperthyroidism. Notes on this clonotype: Its target is not known.

RNA transcripts served as the template for amplifying TCR beta CDR3 regions. HTBI primers drove first-round RT-PCR of the TCR CDR3. TCRdb reprocessed the multiplex PCR reads via MiXCR and lists one record per CDR3 protein. Of 600,000 or so distinct CDR3 sequences in the sample, just over 45% were seen once. The CDR3 length is 14 residues. Trimming cost V 9 bases and J 4 bases; bases outside gene matches: 8. The V gene's germline CDR1 is SNHLY and CDR2 FYNNEI. V is TRBV2 and J is TRBJ1-2; 10 positions agree with TRBD1. The origin of this receptor is a woman younger than 35 with Graves' hyperthyroidism. What was sequenced was peripheral blood or thyroid tissue (not recorded which). The CDR3 sequence is CASSRDRGGYGYTF. In nucleotides, the CDR3 is TGTGCCAGTAGTAGGGACAGGGGAGGCTATGGCTACACCTTC.